This paragraph reports one TCR beta chain. Sequencing used immunoSEQ multiplex PCR; TCRdb keeps in-frame clones, though not all of them. The sample records tens of thousands of clones, around four fifths being singletons. The time point is: blood 4 weeks post-SBRT, at nephrectomy. This sample's treatment: 15 Gy SBRT to primary tumor, nephrectomy 4 weeks later. This renal cell carcinoma was of the clear cell type. The entry originates in a study of radiation and T cells in renal cell carcinoma. This TCR derives from a man aged 45-65 years with renal cell carcinoma. This sample comprised blood, obtained from a patient whose treatment included radiotherapy and nephrectomy.

The CDR3, as DNA: TGTGCCAGCAGCTTGGCAGGGGAAGGCACTGAAGCTTTCTTT. Its translation: CASSLAGEGTEAFF. The chain recombines TRBV5-5 with TRBJ1-1, with TRBD1 as a possible D gene (6 bases). CDR1 and CDR2 (germline): SGHKS, YYEKEE (reference sequence). The CDR3 spans 14 residues. V was trimmed by 0 bases and J by 4 bases, leaving 10 bases between them.